This T cell receptor beta chain was recorded in a study of cytomegalovirus exposure and HLA in healthy donors. Study-wide results and limits: Under in vitro conditions, three CMV-associated chains were confirmed as specific for CMV antigens. For most TCR sequences rarity was the rule, although some public TCRs occurred in many donors.

V lost 0 bases and J lost 0, with 14 bases in between. The CDR3 contains 17 residues. Germline V lookup: CDR1 SGHTA, CDR2 FQGNSA. Concerning this clone itself: Its antigen is still unknown.

Sequenced by immunoSEQ multiplex PCR; TCRdb stores in-frame clones only, minus some. The sample records approximately 150,000 clones, about 90% being singletons. Sequencing used PBMCs. This sequence was found in a young woman in good health and CMV-seropositive. The chain couples TRBV7-2 to TRBJ1-1, with no clear D. CDR3 in amino acids: CASSLAPGGKMNTEAFF. In nucleotides, the CDR3 is TGTGCCAGCAGCTTAGCCCCAGGAGGAAAGATGAACACTGAAGCTTTCTTT.